These 21 T cell receptor beta chains originate from one sample sequenced in a study of human thymus T cells. Resections removed during corrective heart surgery provided the thymus tissue used. Assay used: immunoSEQ multiplex PCR; TCRdb lists only in-frame clones, some missing. The sample includes roughly 120,000 clones, around 94% of them seen just once. Input material: thymus tissue. Receptors originate from a boy younger than two with a congenital heart defect but otherwise immunologically healthy.

CDR3 residues: CASSYGLAGAPDTDTQYF. CDR3 DNA sequence: TGTGCCAGCAGTTATGGACTAGCGGGGGCGCCCGACACAGATACGCAGTATTTT. The gene calls are TRBV6-8 and TRBJ2-3, with 13 bases fitting TRBD2. CDR3 size: 18 residues. Trimming took 3 bases from V and 2 from J; bases not matched to a gene: 8. Germline loops: CDR1 MNHGY, CDR2 SAAAGT.

The chain recombines TRBV5-1 with TRBJ2-2, with no clear D. This CDR3 is built from 15 residues. The V gene's germline CDR1 is SGHRS and CDR2 YFSETQ. The germline V and J ends were trimmed by 5 bases and 0 bases, with 11 bases remaining between them. The CDR3 bases are TGCGCCAGCAGAACGGTTCCTACGAACACCGGGGAGCTGTTTTTT. This encodes CASRTVPTNTGELFF.

V gene TRBV5-6 combines with J gene TRBJ2-5; possibly TRBD2 for D (5 bases). V was cut by 7 bases and J by 5 bases, with 6 bases left in between. CDR1 SGHDT and CDR2 YYEEEE come from the germline V gene. The CDR3 is 10 residues long. The CDR3 sequence is CASPGETQYF. Here the CDR3 DNA reads TGTGCCAGCCCGGGGGAGACCCAGTACTTC.

V and J are TRBV27 and TRBJ2-4; D uncertain. Germline loops: CDR1 MNHEY, CDR2 SMNVEV (reference sequence). The CDR3 has 16 amino acids. V gave up 6 bases and J gave up 1 base, with 16 bases separating them. The CDR3 reads CASSDLRRRAKNIQYF. Here the CDR3 DNA reads TGTGCCAGCAGCGACCTCCGTCGTCGGGCCAAAAACATTCAGTACTTC.

The chain has TRBV9 and TRBJ2-7; D may be TRBD2 (5 bases). The CDR3 consists of 14 residues. Germline CDR1 reads SGDLS; CDR2 reads YYNGEE. V gave up 4 bases and J gave up 2 bases, with 13 bases separating them. The CDR3 bases are TGTGCCAGCAGCCCTAGGCAGCGGACCTACGAGCAGTACTTC. Encoded protein: CASSPRQRTYEQYF.

In this sample, this clone turned up once. The V call is TRBV7-6, the J call TRBJ2-3; 9 bases match TRBD1. The germline CDR1 and CDR2 sequences are SGHVS and FNYEAQ. The V segment lost 5 bases and the J segment 0 bases; nucleotides outside the gene matches: 24. There are 22 residues in the CDR3. The CDR3 sequence: CASSPGYWRRDRANFSTDTQYF. The CDR3, as DNA: TGTGCCAGCAGCCCGGGGTACTGGCGCCGGGACAGGGCGAATTTTAGCACAGATACGCAGTATTTT. The variable domain in full, completed from reference TRBV7-6 and TRBJ2-3, reads GAGVSQSPRYKVTKRGQDVALRCDPISGHVSLYWYRQALGQGPEFLTYFNYEAQQDKSGLPNDRFSAERPEGSISTLTIQRTEQRDSAMYRCASSPGYWRRDRANFSTDTQYFGPGTRLTVL.

The J gene is TRBJ2-1, the V gene TRBV25-1, with TRBD2 identical over 10 bases. This CDR3 is built from 18 residues. After removal of 0 bases from V and 0 bases from J, the junction contained 5 bases not matched to a gene. Germline-derived CDR1 and CDR2 are MGHDK and SYGVNS. The CDR3 DNA sequence: TGTGCCAGCAGTGAATATAGCGGGGGGCGGCTCTCCTACAATGAGCAGTTCTTC. Translated, it gives CASSEYSGGRLSYNEQFF. Full variable domain (missing parts from reference TRBV25-1 and TRBJ2-1): EADIYQTPRYLVIGTGKKITLECSQTMGHDKMYWYQQDPGMELHLIHYSYGVNSTEKGDLSSESTVSRIRTEHFPLTLESARPSHTSQYLCASSEYSGGRLSYNEQFFGPGTRLTVL.

The CDR3 coding sequence is TGTGCCAGCAGCTGCCCGGGGGACCTATCGGGGCACAATGAGCAGTTCTTC. This encodes CASSCPGDLSGHNEQFF. J is TRBJ2-1 and V is TRBV7-2; D possibly corresponds to TRBD2 (6 bases). Between the trimmed V and J ends, which lost 4 bases and 5 bases, there was a span of 21 bases. The germline CDR1 and CDR2 sequences are SGHTA and FQGNSA. The CDR3 has 17 amino acids. The full variable domain, rest sourced from reference TRBV7-2 and TRBJ2-1, is GAGVSQSPSNKVTEKGKDVELRCDPISGHTALYWYRQSLGQGLEFLIYFQGNSAPDKSGLPSDRFSAERTGGSVSTLTIQRTQQEDSAVYLCASSCPGDLSGHNEQFFGPGTRLTVL.

As for this clone: Other DNA sequences from this sample encode an identical CDR3 as well. The chain has TRBV6-5 and TRBJ1-2, with D tentatively TRBD1 (5 bases). Trimming removed 2 bases at V and 1 base at J, with 11 bases between. The germline V gene encodes CDR1 MNHEY and CDR2 SVGAGI. The CDR3 spans 15 residues. DNA for the CDR3: TGTGCCAGCAGTTACAGTCAGGGAAGTAACTATGGCTACACCTTC. Translation: CASSYSQGSNYGYTF.

The chain joins TRBV9 to TRBJ2-1; D is unclear. The germline V gene has CDR1 SGDLS and CDR2 YYNGEE. Deletions cut 4 bases from V and 5 bases from J, with 4 bases between. The CDR3 totals 11 residues. For the CDR3, the DNA is TGTGCCAGCAGCCTCAACAATGAGCAGTTCTTC. Protein: CASSLNNEQFF.

The DNA for the CDR3 is TGTGCCAGCAGCCACGTACAGGGGACCTACAATGAGCAGTTCTTC. This gives the protein CASSHVQGTYNEQFF. The chain recombines TRBV6-1 with TRBJ2-1; 7 bases map to TRBD1. Germline assignment: CDR1 MNHNS and CDR2 SASEGT. The CDR3 totals 15 residues. The V gene end was trimmed by 6 bases and the J gene end by 2 bases; junction bases not matched to a gene: 7.

This clone came up once. The chain couples TRBV27 to TRBJ1-2, with 7 bases fitting TRBD1. V shed 6 bases and J 2 bases; nucleotides not matched to a gene: 9. The CDR3 is 15 amino acids. Germline V gene data show CDR1 as MNHEY and CDR2 as SMNVEV (reference sequence). The CDR3 loop is CASRFQGGENYGYTF. CDR3 in DNA: TGTGCCAGCAGATTCCAGGGGGGGGAAAACTATGGCTACACCTTC.

The J gene is TRBJ2-7, the V gene TRBV4-1; 7 nucleotides line up with TRBD1. With 0 bases clipped from V and 1 base from J, the junction kept 12 bases outside the gene matches. The germline gives CDR1 MGHRA, CDR2 YSYEKL. This CDR3 contains 18 residues. In nucleotides, the CDR3 is TGCGCCAGCAGCCAAGACCTTGCACAGGGGTCGGGATCCTACGAGCAGTACTTC. As protein: CASSQDLAQGSGSYEQYF.

The chain couples TRBV6-5 to TRBJ2-1; TRBD1 matches 7 bases. CDR3 size: 15 residues. V dropped 7 bases and J dropped 8; count of bases not matched to a gene: 14. Germline-derived CDR1 and CDR2 are MNHEY and SVGAGI. For the CDR3, the DNA is TGTGCCAGCATCCGACGGAGAAGGGGGCACGATGAGCAGTTCTTC. It yields the protein CASIRRRRGHDEQFF.

The V and J genes are TRBV11-3 and TRBJ2-3, with 8 bases aligning to TRBD2. The CDR3 is 15 residues long. Trimming took 5 bases from V and 4 from J; bases not matched to a gene: 8. Germline CDR1 reads SGHNT; CDR2 reads YENEEA. CDR3 coding DNA: TGTGCCAGCAGCCCCCAGACTAGCGATGCAGATACGCAGTATTTT. It specifies CASSPQTSDADTQYF.

The CDR3 spells CASSGTGRNTIYF. The CDR3 region has the DNA TGTGCCAGCAGTGGGACAGGCCGAAACACCATATATTTT. This chain joins TRBV6-5 and TRBJ1-3; 8 positions match TRBD1. The germline V gene encodes CDR1 MNHEY and CDR2 SVGAGI. V trimming: 5 bases; J trimming: 5 bases; junction bases outside the gene matches: 2. This CDR3 has 13 amino acids.

This clone was picked up a small number of times. CDR3: CASSLVGEAFF. Written as DNA, the CDR3 is TGTGCCAGCAGCTTAGTGGGTGAAGCTTTCTTT. The V and J genes are TRBV7-9 and TRBJ1-1; D gene ambiguous. V lost 1 base to trimming and J lost 7 bases, with 4 bases between them. CDR3 size: 11 residues. Germline V gives CDR1 SEHNR, CDR2 FQNEAQ (reference sequence).

This chain uses TRBV19 with TRBJ1-5; TRBD1 might be the D (6 bases). Trimming took off 3 bases at V and 5 bases at J, with 17 bases between the two ends. This CDR3 contains 16 residues. Per the germline V gene, CDR1 is LNHDA and CDR2 is SQIVND (reference sequence). DNA for the CDR3: TGTGCCAGTAGTATGAGTGACAGGCTGAGTTATCAGCCCCAGCATTTT. Amino acids: CASSMSDRLSYQPQHF.

The J gene is TRBJ2-5, the V gene TRBV9, with unresolved D. The CDR3 spans 15 residues. V lost 0 bases to trimming and J lost 1 base, with 10 bases between them. Germline V lookup: CDR1 SGDLS, CDR2 YYNGEE. The chain's CDR3 is CASSVGSELQETQYF. The CDR3 DNA is TGTGCCAGCAGCGTAGGCTCGGAGCTCCAAGAGACCCAGTACTTC.

V and J are TRBV15 and TRBJ2-5; 7 positions match TRBD2. The CDR3 extends over 13 amino acids. CDR1 is LNHNV and CDR2 is YYDKDF in the germline V gene (reference sequence). The J segment lost 3 bases and the V segment lost 5 bases, leaving 3 bases of the junction unmatched. For the CDR3, the DNA is TGTGCCACCAGCGGCACTAGCGAAGAGACCCAGTACTTC. Encoded protein: CATSGTSEETQYF.

J is TRBJ2-5 and V is TRBV7-2, with TRBD2 as a possible D gene (6 bases). Germline CDR1 and CDR2: SGHTA and FQGNSA. CDR3 length: 15 residues. Trimming left V 5 bases short and J 1 base short, with 14 bases between. CDR3 in amino acids: CASSPPRRGQETQYF. The CDR3, as DNA: TGTGCCAGCAGCCCTCCGAGGCGGGGCCAAGAGACCCAGTACTTC.